This T cell receptor beta chain was obtained from a study of vaccination effects on CD4 cells after COVID-19 (dated 2022 in TCRdb). With respect to the entire study: Across the study, the median time from the second dose to post-vaccine sampling was 72 days (range 14 to 241). Cultures from other donors in the study were sequenced using the Oncomine TCR Beta short-read assay on an Illumina iSeq 100. Altogether, nine to ten COVID-19 convalescent patients and a few SARS-CoV-2-naive healthy vaccine recipients made up the full study. In both COVID-19 convalescent patients and infection-naive vaccine recipients, the study compared SARS-CoV-2 spike-specific CD4+ TCR repertoires from before mRNA vaccination with those from after it.

Library preparation used the immunoSEQ multiplex PCR assay. DNA from the cultured and isolated CD4+ T cells underwent TCR beta CDR3 sequencing. Processing in the source paper ran as follows. Non-productive TCR sequences were discarded, and reads were trimmed to the CDR3 region, with only CDR3s of 7 or more amino acids retained. Antigen-specific clonotypes were identified using the MANAFEST web app by comparison of expansion in peptide wells against reference cultures. For clones to be considered positive, expansion at FDR<0.05 versus reference and all other wells, an odds ratio above 5, and a frequency above 0.1% in two replicate wells were required. Clonotypes significantly expanded in SARS-CoV-2 spike wells and in at least one common cold coronavirus spike condition were defined as cross-reactive. Using the stringdist R package, CDR3 similarity was measured by Levenshtein distance, and unrooted trees were constructed with ape in R 3.6.1. The source is immuneACCESS, and TCRdb retained only in-frame sequences with V and J called. Part of the clones is not carried over; for the studies checked, unresolved V genes explain less than half of this, and the remainder is unexplained. V, J and clone size are those of that table, while D and trimming were read from the DNA. Present in this sample are tens of thousands of clones, around 80% of which were seen just once. Approximately 1.2% of the sample lies in the top ten.

General conclusions and limits of the study: In healthy vaccine recipients, vaccine-induced clones were almost all SARS-CoV-2 mono-reactive, with only 1 of 255 being cross-reactive with common cold coronaviruses. Marked clonal contraction was observed in both infection-induced and vaccine-induced clones at late post-vaccination timepoints, consistent with waning T cell responses. The study was limited by a small number of convalescent patients, and early post-infection timepoints were lacking.

CDR1 and CDR2 were assigned from the germline V gene as SNHLY and FYNNEI. Trimmed from V: 7 bases; trimmed from J: 0 bases; junction bases lacking a gene match: 6. Measured from the cysteine to the phenylalanine, the CDR3 is 15 residues long. The CDR3 DNA has 45 bases and is translated from base 1. Turning to this clone: The clone's antigen remains unknown. Qualities for individual bases were not recorded, and no much larger clone is one base off.

The ViraFEST assay stimulated PBMC with viral peptide pools and then used TCR sequencing to identify antigen-specific CD4+ T cell clonotypes by expansion. After around eleven days of culture, CD4+ T cells were isolated with the EasySep CD4+ T cell isolation kit. Participants received two doses of either the BNT162b2 or the mRNA-1273 mRNA SARS-CoV-2 vaccine. Negative nucleocapsid antibody results before and after vaccination confirmed that the healthy vaccine recipients had no prior SARS-CoV-2 infection. Each well held two million PBMC cultured in IMDM containing around 5% human AB serum, 9.5 to 10 IU/ml IL-2 and gentamicin, along with about 10 ug/ml peptides. On days 3 and 7, half of the culture medium was replaced with fresh IL-2-containing medium. Unless noted otherwise, every peptide stimulation condition was cultured in triplicate wells. Using Ficoll-Paque Plus gradient centrifugation, PBMC were separated from whole blood and then either used fresh or cryopreserved at -140C. The overlapping peptide pools covered the spike proteins of SARS-CoV-2 and of the common cold coronaviruses HCoV-NL63, HCoV-OC43 and HCoV-229E. Genomic DNA was extracted from cultured CD4+ T cells with the QIAamp micro DNA kit.

This receptor chain uses TRBV2 and TRBJ1-3; 7 central bases correspond to TRBD1. Here the sequenced sample was CD4+ T cells from PBMCs cultured with HCoV-229E spike peptides, taken after COVID-19 vaccination. Explained via the paper, the cell subset or site label denotes: HCoV-229E spike overlapping peptide pool stimulation. This clonotype was sampled from a human donor who received a COVID-19 vaccine. At the DNA level, the sequence is TGTGCCAGCAAAAAGACAGGGTTCTCTGGAAACACCATATATTTT. This gives the protein CASKKTGFSGNTIYF.